This T cell receptor (beta chain) was retrieved from a study of T cells in Graves' hyperthyroidism and ophthalmopathy. Study-level results: Most clonotypes expanded in thyroid above 0.001 were likewise present in blood.

With regard to this clonotype: The antigen remains undetermined.

V was clipped by 11 bases and J by 0 bases; unmatched bases: 7. The CDR3 loop spans 15 amino acids. The germline gives CDR1 LNHDA, CDR2 SQIVND (reference sequence). Amplification of TCR beta CDR3 regions used RNA as the template. HTBI primers were employed in a first-round RT-PCR of the TCR CDR3. TCRdb reprocessed the multiplex PCR reads with MiXCR, giving one entry per CDR3 protein. The sample lists about 740,000 distinct CDR3 sequences, around 15% seen once, with approximately 10% in the top ten. Material: blood. The sequence was obtained from a woman aged 18-29 years with Graves' hyperthyroidism. The chain uses TRBV19 and TRBJ2-2, with TRBD1 matching over 9 bases. DNA of the CDR3: TGTGCCGGATCGCGGACAGGGGCGAACACCGGGGAGCTGTTTTTT. Protein: CAGSRTGANTGELFF. Full variable domain (rest looked up from reference TRBV19 and TRBJ2-2): DGGITQSPKYLFRKEGQNVTLSCEQNLNHDAMYWYRQDPGQGLRLIYYSQIVNDFQKGDIAEGYSVSREKKESFPLTVTSAQKNPTAFYLCAGSRTGANTGELFFGEGSRLTVL.